This T cell receptor beta chain was captured in a study of blood T cell repertoires in COVID-19. Study at large: Specimens from acute and convalescent COVID-19 originated in the United States, Italy and Spain. In each case, the material was cDNA or gDNA derived from T cells, B-cell-depleted T cells, or PBMCs.

In the source study's methods: Reference gene primer amplification yielded estimated nucleated cell counts. Assay: immunoSEQ multiplex PCR; the TCRdb copy retains only in-frame clones and omits some. V, J and clone size are those of that table, while D and trimming were read from the DNA. Of under 200,000 clones in the sample, around four fifths were seen once. The CDR3 is 17 residues long. V shed 0 bases, J shed 7 bases, and the junction held 10 bases outside the gene matches. Germline V gene lookup returns CDR1 LGHNA and CDR2 YNFKEQ. Sequencing was done on a sample of peripheral blood. The receptor was derived from a woman of 80 years or more with acute or convalescent COVID-19. The chain employs TRBV4-2 and TRBJ2-3; 10 bases map to TRBD2. CDR3 DNA sequence: TGTGCCAGCAGCCAAGATTGGAAAGCGGGGGGGGTAAATACGCAGTATTTT. It yields the protein CASSQDWKAGGVNTQYF.